The TCR beta chain described here comes from a study of shared clonotypes between healthy human individuals. Trimming removed 2 bases from V and 5 bases from J, with 14 bases in between. The CDR3 loop spans 14 amino acids. CDR1 is SGHRS and CDR2 is YFSETQ in the germline V gene. Negatively enriched CD4+ T cells were divided by CD45RA into naive and memory. Sequencing was performed with immunoSEQ multiplex PCR; in TCRdb, only in-frame clones are kept and a portion is missing. The sample includes about 600,000 clones, approximately 97% of them seen just once. This TCR derives from a woman aged 25-40 years in good health. The chain carries TRBV5-1 and TRBJ2-7, with D possibly being TRBD2 (6 bases). Sample: naive CD4+ T cells sorted from blood. Described subset: CD45RA+ positively selected. CDR3 DNA: TGCGCCAGCAGCTTTGGGGACTCGTGGGACGAGCAGTACTTC. As protein: CASSFGDSWDEQYF.